This T cell receptor beta chain comes out of a study of blood T cell repertoires in COVID-19. Study information: Both acute and convalescent COVID-19 samples were obtained from the United States, Italy and Spain. The analysed material was cDNA or gDNA that came from T cells, B-cell-depleted T cells, or PBMCs.

Participants were aged 18 to 89 years from approximately 25 US areas. How the authors handled the data: The assay estimated nucleated cells by amplifying reference gene primers. Some clones are missing from TCRdb's copy, which holds only in-frame ones; the method was immunoSEQ multiplex PCR. The V and J calls and clone size come from that table; D and trimming were worked out from the DNA. The sample lists 250,000 to 350,000 clones, around 90% seen once, with around 1% in the top ten. The CDR3 extends over 14 amino acids. Trimming shortened V by 4 bases and J by 3 bases, and 11 bases separated the two germline ends. Germline CDR1 and CDR2: MDHEN and SYDVKM.

This chain links TRBV28 with TRBJ2-3, with D maybe TRBD2 (5 bases). The TCR comes from a woman aged 25 to 39 who had recovered from COVID-19. The sample taken for sequencing was PBMCs or T cells enriched from blood (not recorded which). CDR3 in amino acids: CASSSDLSTDTQYF. In nucleotides, the CDR3 is TGTGCCAGCAGTTCGGACTTGAGTACAGATACGCAGTATTTT.